A single sample gave rise to the 6 T cell receptor beta chains below, sequenced in a study of beta chain features in type 1 diabetes. Reverse transcribing all isolated RNA meant expressed TCRB transcripts were sequenced. Here immunoSEQ multiplex PCR was the method, and the copy in TCRdb shows in-frame clones only, minus some. The sample includes about 930,000 clones, roughly a sixth of them seen just once. The sequencing sample was made of naive CD4+ T cells from blood. These receptors all come from a woman under 30 in good health.

This clone was detected a few times. This chain joins TRBV9 and TRBJ2-2; D unresolved. With 3 bases removed from V and 3 bases from J, the gap between germline ends came to 6 bases. CDR1 SGDLS and CDR2 YYNGEE come from the germline V gene. This CDR3 region has 13 residues. The CDR3 bases are TGTGCCAGCAGCGCAGGTTACACCGGGGAGCTGTTTTTT. This sequence encodes CASSAGYTGELFF.

This clone was detected a few times. The chain links TRBV6-4 to TRBJ2-1; the D gene is possibly TRBD2 (5 bases). V shed 2 bases and J shed 13 bases, with 33 bases lying between them. CDR3 size: 19 residues. Per germline, CDR1 MRHNA and CDR2 SNTAGT. The CDR3 bases are TGTGCCAGCAGTGACGAAAACCAAGAGGGCTTGGTCCTGTCATCCCCCCAGTTCTTC. Its protein product is CASSDENQEGLVLSSPQFF.

The genes are TRBV7-9 and TRBJ2-5; TRBD2 is a possible D gene (6 bases). The CDR3 extends over 11 amino acids. In germline, CDR1 is SEHNR, CDR2 FQNEAQ (reference sequence). V was cut by 3 bases and J by 11 bases, with 10 bases left in between. The CDR3 sequence: CASSFGSEQYF. Here the CDR3 DNA reads TGTGCCAGCAGCTTCGGGAGTGAGCAGTACTTC.

In this sample, this clone turned up a few times. This sequence joins TRBV7-2 and TRBJ2-3; maybe TRBD2 (6 bases). Looked up from germline, CDR1 is SGHTA and CDR2 is FQGNSA. V was pared by 5 bases and J by 1 base, with 13 bases between. The CDR3 runs 15 residues. This CDR3 reads CASSISGLRTDTQYF. The DNA of the CDR3 is TGTGCCAGCAGCATCTCGGGACTTCGCACAGATACGCAGTATTTT. The whole variable domain, remainder taken from reference TRBV7-2 and TRBJ2-3, is GAGVSQSPSNKVTEKGKDVELRCDPISGHTALYWYRQSLGQGLEFLIYFQGNSAPDKSGLPSDRFSAERTGGSVSTLTIQRTQQEDSAVYLCASSISGLRTDTQYFGPGTRLTVL.

In nucleotides, the CDR3 is TGTGCCAGTGTTCTAGCGGGACGGACAGATACGCAGTATTTT. Translation gives CASVLAGRTDTQYF. The V and J genes are TRBV28 and TRBJ2-3; 9 bases fit TRBD2. This CDR3 spans 14 amino acids. Unmatched junction bases numbered 7, after V lost 9 bases and J lost 3 bases. Germline CDR1 is MDHEN and CDR2 is SYDVKM.

J is TRBJ1-2 and V is TRBV25-1; maybe TRBD1 (5 bases). The CDR3 is 13 amino acids. V lost 4 bases to trimming and J lost 2 bases, with 8 bases between them. CDR1 is MGHDK, CDR2 SYGVNS, per germline. The DNA of the CDR3 is TGTGCCAGCAGTGCGCAGGGAAACTATGGCTACACCTTC. This sequence encodes CASSAQGNYGYTF.